The 2 T cell receptor beta chains in this list originate from one sample, sequenced in a study of blood T cell repertoires in COVID-19. Clones were read by immunoSEQ multiplex PCR, and TCRdb kept only the in-frame ones, dropping some. The table shows fewer than 300,000 clones, with 82% occurring only once. Specimen: PBMCs or T cells enriched from blood (not recorded which). The receptors derive from a man in his forties or fifties who had been exposed to COVID-19.

This clone was counted once. This chain uses TRBV24-1 with TRBJ2-5; tentative D call: TRBD1 (6 bases). The CDR3 covers 16 residues. Germline V CDR1 and CDR2: KGHDR, SFDVKD. V was shortened by 2 bases and J by 5 bases, with 17 bases between the two germline ends. CDR3 DNA: TGTGCCACCAGTGATTGGGGCGAACAGGGTTTGGAGACCCAGTACTTC. It is translated as CATSDWGEQGLETQYF.

The V gene is TRBV10-3, the J gene TRBJ2-1; 11 bases map to TRBD2. V lost 7 bases to trimming and J lost 7 bases; unmatched junction nucleotides: 12. Germline V gene data show CDR1 as ENHRY and CDR2 as SYGVKD. The CDR3 spans 16 residues. CDR3 amino acids: CAITASTSGSRNEQFF. The CDR3, as DNA: TGTGCCATCACAGCCTCCACTAGCGGGAGCAGGAATGAGCAGTTCTTC.